This T cell receptor beta chain stems from a study of blood T cell repertoires in COVID-19. About the research overall: From the United States, Italy and Spain came samples of acute and convalescent COVID-19. Sources were T cells, B-cell-depleted T cells, or PBMCs; the material itself was cDNA or gDNA.

Clones were sequenced by immunoSEQ multiplex PCR, and TCRdb holds only the in-frame ones, with some missing. The data hold approximately 150,000 clones, with roughly 84% observed a single time. V was clipped by 6 bases and J by 6 bases, with 27 bases between them. The CDR3 is made up of 18 amino acids. CDR1 is MDHEN, CDR2 SYDVKM, per germline. This clone turned up a few times. All enrollees were roughly 18 to 95 years old and from roughly 26 US areas. Participant-reported clinical history was the basis for cohort assignment. Specimen: PBMCs or T cells enriched from blood (not recorded which). The source is a man aged 65-85 years who had been exposed to COVID-19. The chain couples TRBV28 to TRBJ1-5; unclear D gene. The CDR3 region is CASSPGWRLAPMGQPQHF. DNA for the CDR3: TGTGCCAGCAGCCCCGGGTGGAGGCTCGCGCCAATGGGTCAGCCCCAGCATTTT.